The 15 T cell receptor beta chains reported below all come from one sample, sequenced in a study of early T cells in non-severe SARS-CoV-2 infection. MiXCR, applied by TCRdb to the 5' RACE reads, yields one record per CDR3 protein. This table holds some 120,000 distinct CDR3 sequences, about 16% found once. The sequenced sample was whole blood. The source is an adult who was a healthcare worker with PCR-confirmed SARS-CoV-2 infection or an uninfected control (not recorded which).

V usage is TRBV19 and J usage is TRBJ1-1; TRBD1 agrees at 8 bases. Germline V gene data show CDR1 as LNHDA and CDR2 as SQIVND (reference sequence). V lost 8 bases, J lost 2 bases, and 1 base stayed unmatched. The CDR3 has 12 residues. In nucleotides, the CDR3 is TGTGCCAGTGGGACAGGAAACACTGAAGCTTTCTTT. Amino acid sequence: CASGTGNTEAFF.

This clonotype was seen a handful of times. The chain employs TRBV4-1 and TRBJ2-5; D not certain. V lost 4 bases, J lost 5 bases, and 11 bases lay in between. The germline V gene has CDR1 MGHRA and CDR2 YSYEKL. The CDR3 covers 13 residues. DNA for the CDR3: TGCGCCAGCAGCCCCTATCCCCGGGAGACCCAGTACTTC. It is translated as CASSPYPRETQYF.

This clonotype has a handful of counts. The rearrangement uses TRBV7-9 and TRBJ2-1, with D tentatively TRBD2 (5 bases). The germline V gene encodes CDR1 SEHNR and CDR2 FQNEAQ (reference sequence). CDR3 size: 13 residues. V was shortened by 8 bases and J by 0 bases, with 8 bases between the two germline ends. CDR3 DNA: TGTGCCAGCGCCGGGGTCTCCTACAATGAGCAGTTCTTC. It specifies CASAGVSYNEQFF.

V is TRBV3-1 and J is TRBJ2-4; D not resolved. CDR1 is LGHDT, CDR2 YNNKEL, per germline (reference sequence). With 4 bases removed from V and 9 bases from J, the gap between germline ends came to 10 bases. The CDR3 runs 12 residues. CDR3 nucleotide sequence: TGTGCCAGCAGCCCGGCTCATGGCATTCAGTACTTC. Its protein is CASSPAHGIQYF.

This clonotype was recorded many times. This rearrangement joins TRBV10-1 to TRBJ2-2; no clear D. The CDR3 spans 13 residues. Deletions cut 4 bases from V and 4 bases from J, with 7 bases between. Germline loops: CDR1 WNHNN, CDR2 SYGVQD (reference sequence). The DNA of the CDR3 is TGCGCCAGCAGTGGACACGTCACCGGGGAGCTGTTTTTT. This gives the protein CASSGHVTGELFF.

This chain connects TRBV7-6 to TRBJ1-6; weak D call: TRBD1 (6 bases). In germline, CDR1 is SGHVS, CDR2 FNYEAQ. V lost 6 bases and J 13 bases, leaving 16 bases between the germline ends. This CDR3 region has 13 residues. CDR3 nucleotides: TGTGCCAGCAGTAATGGACAGCCAAGCCCCCTCCACTTT. It yields the protein CASSNGQPSPLHF.

This clonotype was seen many times. This chain links TRBV20-1 with TRBJ2-5; D not resolved. The length of the CDR3 is 13 residues. Germline V gene lookup returns CDR1 DFQATT and CDR2 SNEGSKA (reference sequence). Trimming left V 3 bases short and J 5 bases short, with 13 bases between. The CDR3 loop is CSASTNVGETQYF. CDR3 DNA: TGCAGTGCTAGTACTAATGTCGGGGAGACCCAGTACTTC.

This clonotype was recorded a few times. The chain uses TRBV7-2 and TRBJ1-6; 10 nucleotides align to TRBD1. The germline gives CDR1 SGHTA, CDR2 FQGNSA. V gave up 1 base and J gave up 10 bases; unmatched junction bases: 4. The CDR3 spans 15 residues. This CDR3 is CASSLVDRGVSPLHF. The CDR3 region has the DNA TGTGCCAGCAGCTTAGTGGACAGGGGGGTGTCACCCCTCCACTTT.

The chain joins TRBV29-1 to TRBJ2-3; 8 bases agree with TRBD1. CDR1 SQVTM and CDR2 ANQGSEA come from the germline V gene. Germline trimming cut 4 bases from V and 11 bases from J; bases unmatched to any gene: 5. The CDR3 runs to 11 residues. The CDR3 nucleotides read TGCAGCGTTGCAGGGGGCGGGAAGCAGTATTTT. Translating it yields CSVAGGGKQYF.

A few counts support this clonotype. The rearrangement uses TRBV19 and TRBJ2-7; perhaps D is TRBD1 or TRBD2 (5 bases each). The CDR3 covers 16 residues. Trimming left V 4 bases short and J 2 bases short, with 18 bases between. Looked up from germline, CDR1 is LNHDA and CDR2 is SQIVND (reference sequence). This CDR3 is CASSTSARGPAYEQYF. The CDR3 DNA reads as TGTGCCAGTAGTACGTCCGCACGGGGCCCCGCCTACGAGCAGTACTTC.

This clonotype was observed many times. This sequence joins TRBV18 and TRBJ1-3; no reliable D call. The CDR3 contains 14 residues. V dropped 2 bases and J dropped 1 base, with 6 bases sitting between them. Germline CDR1 is KGHSH and CDR2 is LQKENI. CDR3 sequence: CASSPGRSGNTIYF. As DNA, the CDR3 is TGTGCCAGCTCACCAGGACGATCTGGAAACACCATATATTTT.

This clonotype was detected only a few times. The gene calls are TRBV11-2 and TRBJ2-5; 13 bases map to TRBD2. The CDR3 has 18 residues. The ends lost 5 bases at V and 4 bases at J; junction bases unmatched: 13. CDR1 and CDR2 from the germline V gene are SGHAT and FQNNGV. CDR3 nucleotide sequence: TGTGCCAGCAGCCTGGGGACTAGCGGGGCCTCGAGGAGAGAGACCCAGTACTTC. Translating it yields CASSLGTSGASRRETQYF.

This clonotype was found a few times. This rearrangement joins TRBV5-4 to TRBJ2-1; either TRBD1 or TRBD2 may fit D (5 bases each). V lost 4 bases and J 9 bases, leaving 11 bases between the germline ends. Germline CDR1 and CDR2: SGHNT and YYREEE (reference sequence). The CDR3 has 12 amino acids. The CDR3 coding sequence is TGTGCCAGCAGCCCGATTGGGGGTGAGCAGTTCTTC. This gives the protein CASSPIGGEQFF.

Only a few counts were recorded for this clonotype. The chain has TRBV18 and TRBJ2-1, with 12 bases fitting TRBD2. CDR3 length equals 17 residues. From germline, CDR1 is KGHSH and CDR2 LQKENI. With 0 bases clipped from V and 3 bases from J, the junction kept 3 bases outside the gene matches. The CDR3 reads CASSPPTSGGRYNEQFF. The CDR3 coding sequence is TGTGCCAGCTCACCACCGACTAGCGGGGGACGCTACAATGAGCAGTTCTTC.

This clonotype has only a few counts. The V and J genes are TRBV30 and TRBJ1-2; no definite D call. The CDR3 contains 13 residues. Germline CDR1 and CDR2: GTSNPN and SVGIG (reference sequence). V lost 6 bases, J lost 4 bases, and 15 bases lay in between. The CDR3 DNA is TGTGCCTGCCAGTATACGGGAGGCTATGGCTACACCTTC. Translation: CACQYTGGYGYTF.